Below are 3 T cell receptor beta chains sequenced from a single sample in a study of blood T cell repertoires in COVID-19. TCRdb's copy holds only in-frame clones and misses some; the assay was immunoSEQ multiplex PCR. The table has 150,000 to 200,000 clones, 84% seen once. The sample comprised peripheral blood. These receptors were collected from a human donor in a cohort sampled during active COVID-19.

CDR3 protein: CASSPIRDRGPGANVLTF. The CDR3 DNA reads as TGTGCCAGCAGTCCGATCCGGGACAGGGGGCCCGGGGCCAACGTCCTGACTTTC. The chain carries TRBV6-6 and TRBJ2-6, with 12 bases lining up with TRBD1. The CDR3 is made up of 18 amino acids. With V trimmed by 5 bases and J by 4 bases, 9 bases remained unmatched. Per the germline V gene, CDR1 is MNHNY and CDR2 is SVGAGI (reference sequence).

V and J are TRBV4-1 and TRBJ1-6; D is uncertain. Between the trimmed V and J ends, which lost 0 bases and 9 bases, there was a span of 6 bases. CDR3 length equals 13 residues. From germline, CDR1 is MGHRA and CDR2 YSYEKL. CDR3 bases: TGCGCCAGCAGCCAAGATCGGAGTTCACCCCTCCACTTT. Protein product: CASSQDRSSPLHF.

V and J are TRBV10-3 and TRBJ1-2, with TRBD1 identical over 10 bases. CDR1 and CDR2 from the germline V gene are ENHRY and SYGVKD. CDR3 length equals 16 residues. J lost 8 bases, V lost 3 bases, and 12 bases had no gene match. This chain's CDR3 is CAISDVRTGGLLGYTF. The CDR3 DNA reads TGTGCCATCAGTGATGTCCGGACAGGGGGTTTACTAGGCTACACCTTC.